This T cell receptor (beta chain) was captured by sequencing in a study of shared clonotypes between healthy human individuals. Across the study: Three men and a couple of women, aged 18 to 49, were donors.

Trimming left V 5 bases short and J 5 bases short, with 19 bases between. Germline CDR1 MDHEN, CDR2 SYDVKM. The CDR3 contains 16 residues. Worth noting for this clone: The antigen remains unidentified.

Deep-level settings were used for running the assay. Repertoires were generated with immunoSEQ multiplex PCR, while TCRdb's copy carries only in-frame clones and drops some. The data hold some 2,500,000 clones, with approximately 93% observed a single time. Overall study findings and caveats: Across several donors, naive CD4 shared roughly 5%, naive CD8 3.5% to 4%, memory CD4 less than 2.5%, memory CD8 about 0.4%. Rarefaction revealed incomplete sorted-subset sequencing despite large depth.

The sequencing input was naive CD4+ T cells from PBMCs. Subset defined: CD45RA+ positively selected. The clonotype was recovered from a man younger than 35 in good health. Some clones in this sample may be carry-over from other donors' samples. The rearrangement links TRBV28 to TRBJ1-5, with D possibly being TRBD1 (6 bases). The CDR3 DNA reads TGTGCCAGCAGTCCGGGGGGGGCTACGAGGGATCAGCCCCAGCATTTT. Its translation: CASSPGGATRDQPQHF.